This T cell receptor (beta chain) stems from a study of cytomegalovirus exposure and HLA in healthy donors. The PCR ran on 60 Vbeta and 13 Jbeta primers. This table comes from immunoSEQ multiplex PCR, and its TCRdb copy is limited to in-frame clones, with some not included. In total, the table holds 60,000 to 70,000 clones. Germline loops: CDR1 MNHNY, CDR2 SVGAGI (reference sequence). The germline V and J ends were trimmed by 6 bases and 5 bases, with 19 bases remaining between them. The CDR3 is made up of 15 amino acids. This TCR came from a boy aged 5-17 years in good health and CMV-seronegative. Sequenced input: PBMCs. The chain has TRBV6-6 and TRBJ1-1; TRBD1 might be the D (6 bases). The CDR3 nucleotides read TGTGCCAGCAGCCCTCCGAAAGGGGGTGGGACTGAAGCTTTCTTT. Its protein product is CASSPPKGGGTEAFF.